The T cell receptor (beta chain) under discussion was sequenced for a study of blood T cell repertoires in COVID-19. The CDR3 covers 19 residues. Germline CDR1 is KGHDR and CDR2 is SFDVKD. Unmatched junction bases numbered 11, after V lost 1 base and J lost 2 bases. Assignment of participants to cohorts was predicated upon participant-reported clinical history. The assay was immunoSEQ multiplex PCR, and TCRdb's table has in-frame clones only and misses some. This table holds 430,000 or so clones, 88% found once. The J gene is TRBJ2-2, the V gene TRBV24-1, with TRBD1 matching 8 bases. The origin of this receptor is a woman between 35 and 50 years old who had recovered from COVID-19. Sequenced: PBMCs or T cells enriched from blood (not recorded which). The CDR3 sequence: CATSDFAGTGSYNTGELFF. CDR3 DNA: TGTGCCACCAGTGATTTCGCAGGGACAGGCAGCTACAACACCGGGGAGCTGTTTTTT.